Below are 5 T cell receptor beta chains sequenced from a single sample in a study of blood T cell repertoires in COVID-19. TCRdb's copy holds only in-frame clones and misses some; the assay was immunoSEQ multiplex PCR. The sample lists about 71,000 clones, 88% occurring once. The sample taken for sequencing was peripheral blood. The receptors derive from a human donor in a cohort sampled during active COVID-19.

CDR3 amino acids: CASSSSATNEKLFF. The CDR3 nucleotides read TGTGCCAGCAGCAGTTCCGCAACTAATGAAAAACTGTTTTTT. This sequence joins TRBV28 and TRBJ1-4, with D unclear. From germline, CDR1 is MDHEN and CDR2 SYDVKM. The CDR3 totals 14 residues. V was shortened by 6 bases and J by 0 bases, with 8 bases between the two germline ends. The complete variable domain, with remaining parts taken from reference TRBV28 and TRBJ1-4, reads DVKVTQSSRYLVKRTGEKVFLECVQDMDHENMFWYRQDPGLGLRLIYFSYDVKMKEKGDIPEGYSVSREKKERFSLILESASTNQTSMYLCASSSSATNEKLFFGSGTQLSVL.

The chain has TRBV7-3 and TRBJ2-2, with D possibly being TRBD2 (5 bases). The CDR3 is made up of 15 amino acids. Germline assignment: CDR1 SGHTA and CDR2 FQGTGA. V gave up 4 bases and J gave up 2 bases, with 11 bases separating them. The CDR3 sequence: CASSYKEANTGELFF. For the CDR3, the DNA is TGTGCCAGCAGCTACAAGGAGGCTAACACCGGGGAGCTGTTTTTT. Filled out from reference TRBV7-3 and TRBJ2-2, the complete variable domain reads GAGVSQTPSNKVTEKGKYVELRCDPISGHTALYWYRQSLGQGPEFLIYFQGTGAADDSGLPNDRFFAVRPEGSVSTLKIQRTERGDSAVYLCASSYKEANTGELFFGEGSRLTVL.

The chain links TRBV27 to TRBJ1-1; 8 nucleotides agree with TRBD1. The CDR3 covers 15 residues. Germline V gene lookup returns CDR1 MNHEY and CDR2 SMNVEV (reference sequence). After removal of 4 bases from V and 5 bases from J, the junction contained 9 bases not matched to a gene. The CDR3 DNA sequence: TGTGCCAGCAGTTCCGGACAGGGTCGAGATACTGAAGCTTTCTTT. This sequence encodes CASSSGQGRDTEAFF.

J is TRBJ1-3 and V is TRBV9, with TRBD1 as a possible D gene (5 bases). V lost 0 bases to trimming and J lost 3 bases, with 7 bases between them. CDR1 is SGDLS, CDR2 YYNGEE, per germline. This CDR3 comprises 14 residues. CDR3 in DNA: TGTGCCAGCAGCGTAGAAGGGGTTGGAAACACCATATATTTT. Its protein product is CASSVEGVGNTIYF.

The V and J genes are TRBV28 and TRBJ2-7, with TRBD2 matching over 7 bases. V was pared by 7 bases and J by 2 bases, with 8 bases of the junction left unmatched. This CDR3 spans 14 amino acids. Germline V gives CDR1 MDHEN, CDR2 SYDVKM. This chain's CDR3 is CASTPGGTTYEQYF. In nucleotides, the CDR3 is TGTGCCAGCACTCCCGGCGGGACTACCTACGAGCAGTACTTC.